A single sample is the source of the 4 T cell receptor beta chains below, sequenced in a study of T cells in Graves' hyperthyroidism and ophthalmopathy. The TCR beta CDR3 regions underwent amplification using RNA transcripts as the source. Carried out on the TCR CDR3, a first-round RT-PCR used the HTBI primer set. One entry per CDR3 protein results from TCRdb running MiXCR on the multiplex PCR reads. This sample carries roughly 640,000 distinct CDR3 sequences, about a sixth of them seen once, and the ten largest clones take less than 3.5%. Sequencing used blood. The receptor set was obtained from a middle-aged woman with Graves' ophthalmopathy.

This clonotype has a count of ten or more. The chain links TRBV11-2 to TRBJ1-2; 7 nucleotides line up with TRBD1. CDR3 length: 15 residues. CDR1 SGHAT and CDR2 FQNNGV come from the germline V gene. With 4 bases clipped from V and 5 bases from J, the junction kept 10 bases outside the gene matches. The CDR3: CASSSSRTGEYGYTF. The CDR3, as DNA: TGTGCCAGCAGCTCCTCTCGGACAGGAGAATATGGCTACACCTTC. Filled out from reference TRBV11-2 and TRBJ1-2, the complete variable domain reads EAGVAQSPRYKIIEKRQSVAFWCNPISGHATLYWYQQILGQGPKLLIQFQNNGVVDDSQLPKDRFSAERLKGVDSTLKIQPAKLEDSAVYLCASSSSRTGEYGYTFGSGTRLTVV.

This clonotype was seen a single time. A read error may be the cause here, since a much bigger clone is one base away. V and J are TRBV28 and TRBJ1-6; D ambiguous. This CDR3 region has 14 residues. V dropped 6 bases and J dropped 4 bases, with 10 bases sitting between them. Looked up from germline, CDR1 is MDHEN and CDR2 is SYDVKM. The CDR3 spells CASRPWGYNSPLHF. CDR3 nucleotides: TGTGCCAGCAGGCCGTGGGGATATAATTCACCCCTCCACTTT.

This clonotype came up many times. The J gene is TRBJ2-3, the V gene TRBV20-1, with D hard to call. The V and J ends lost 1 base and 0 bases respectively, with 8 bases between them. Germline V gene sequence: CDR1 DFQATT, CDR2 SNEGSKA (reference sequence). The CDR3 sequence is 14 residues long. The CDR3 DNA reads TGCAGTGCTAGAGCCGCGATTAGCACAGATACGCAGTATTTT. Translation: CSARAAISTDTQYF.

There are a few counts of this clonotype. V usage is TRBV11-2 and J usage is TRBJ2-5; the D is unclear. The CDR3 length is 15 residues. The germline V gene encodes CDR1 SGHAT and CDR2 FQNNGV. The V end was cut by 5 bases, the J end by 1 base, with 14 bases between. This chain's CDR3 is CASSPQTLFQETQYF. CDR3 coding DNA: TGTGCCAGCAGCCCCCAGACTCTTTTCCAAGAGACCCAGTACTTC.